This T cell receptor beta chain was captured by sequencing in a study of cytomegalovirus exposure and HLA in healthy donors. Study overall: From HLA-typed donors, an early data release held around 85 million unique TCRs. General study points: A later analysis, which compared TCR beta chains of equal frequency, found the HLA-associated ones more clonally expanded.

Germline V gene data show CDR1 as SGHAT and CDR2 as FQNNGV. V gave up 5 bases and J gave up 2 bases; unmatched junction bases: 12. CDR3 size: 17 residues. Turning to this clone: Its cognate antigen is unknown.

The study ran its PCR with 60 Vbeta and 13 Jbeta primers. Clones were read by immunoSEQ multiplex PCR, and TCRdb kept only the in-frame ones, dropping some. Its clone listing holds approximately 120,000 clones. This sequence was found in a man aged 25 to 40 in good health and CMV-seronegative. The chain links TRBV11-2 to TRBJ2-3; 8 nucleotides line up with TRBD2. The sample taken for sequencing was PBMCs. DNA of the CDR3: TGTGCCAGCAGCCCCACACTAGCGGCCGAACCCACAGATACGCAGTATTTT. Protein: CASSPTLAAEPTDTQYF.